This TCR beta chain was identified during a study of shared clonotypes between healthy human individuals. Clones were sequenced by immunoSEQ multiplex PCR, and TCRdb holds only the in-frame ones, with some missing. The sample shows about 2.1 million clones, under 95% of them seen only once. V was clipped by 3 bases and J by 1 base; unmatched bases: 5. Germline CDR1 LNHDA, CDR2 SQIVND (reference sequence). The CDR3 sequence is 16 residues long. Notes on the study in general: The study generally estimated greater richness for naive than memory subsets. Rarefaction revealed incomplete sorted-subset sequencing despite large depth.

As concerns this clone: Its antigen is unknown.

CD45RO-negative, CCR7-selected cells formed the naive CD8 fraction, which excluded terminally differentiated effector memory CD45RA+ cells. This chain joins TRBV19 and TRBJ2-3, with 9 bases fitting TRBD1. This sequence originates from a man between 18 and 35 years old in good health. Some clones in this sample may be carry-over from other donors' samples. Sequenced input: naive CD8+ T cells from PBMCs. DNA of the CDR3: TGTGCCAGTAGTATTAGTAGGGACAGGGGCACAGATACGCAGTATTTT. It translates to CASSISRDRGTDTQYF.